This entry lists 3 T cell receptor beta chains sequenced from one sample in a study of blood T cell repertoires in COVID-19. Some clones are missing from TCRdb's copy, which holds only in-frame ones; the method was immunoSEQ multiplex PCR. The data show 95,000 to 110,000 clones, about 91% seen once. The specimen sequenced was peripheral blood. Receptor source: a human donor in a cohort sampled during active COVID-19.

This clone was observed a single time. The chain is built from TRBV18 and TRBJ1-6; 7 bases align to TRBD1. Germline CDR1 is KGHSH and CDR2 is LQKENI. This CDR3 is built from 15 residues. V lost 4 bases and J lost 6; bases outside the gene matches: 6. The CDR3 region has the DNA TGTGCCAGCTCACAAACAGGGGCCTCTAATTCACCCCTCCACTTT. This gives the protein CASSQTGASNSPLHF.

This chain links TRBV9 with TRBJ2-7, with D possibly TRBD1 on 6 matching bases. This CDR3 is built from 14 residues. The germline V gene has CDR1 SGDLS and CDR2 YYNGEE. Trimming pared 0 bases from V and 5 bases from J, leaving 12 bases between. This CDR3 reads CASSVAAGVHEQYF. The CDR3 DNA follows: TGTGCCAGCAGCGTAGCGGCAGGGGTCCACGAGCAGTACTTC.

The gene calls are TRBV27 and TRBJ1-2; maybe TRBD1 (5 bases). CDR1 and CDR2 from the germline V gene are MNHEY and SMNVEV (reference sequence). This CDR3 has 13 amino acids. V gave up 3 bases and J gave up 4 bases, with 9 bases separating them. The CDR3: CASSLQGIYGYTF. CDR3 DNA sequence: TGTGCCAGCAGTTTGCAGGGAATCTATGGCTACACCTTC.